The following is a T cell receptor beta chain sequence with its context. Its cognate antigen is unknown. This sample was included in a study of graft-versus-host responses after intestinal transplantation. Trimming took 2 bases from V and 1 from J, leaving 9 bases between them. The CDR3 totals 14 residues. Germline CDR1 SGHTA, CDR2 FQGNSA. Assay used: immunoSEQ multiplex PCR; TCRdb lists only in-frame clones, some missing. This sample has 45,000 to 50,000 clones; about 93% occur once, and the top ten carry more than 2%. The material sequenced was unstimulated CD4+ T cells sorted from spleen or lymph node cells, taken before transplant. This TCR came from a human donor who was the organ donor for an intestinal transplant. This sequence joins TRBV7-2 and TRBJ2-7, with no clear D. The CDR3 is CASSLQSESYEQYF. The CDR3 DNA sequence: TGTGCCAGCAGCTTACAATCCGAGTCCTACGAGCAGTACTTC.